The 26 T cell receptor beta chains listed next were all sequenced from one sample in a study of blood T cells in healthy people across ages. Next came a second PCR, run for about 6 to 12 cycles, which used a sample-barcoded 5' primer along with a J-beta primer mix. TCRdb fed the 5' RACE reads into MiXCR, producing one record per CDR3 protein. This sample yields 700,000 to 800,000 distinct CDR3 sequences, of which around 46% are seen a single time; 20% to 25% belongs to the top ten. The sequencing sample was made of blood. The receptors stem from a woman aged 60 to 75 in good health.

This clonotype has just a few counts. This chain links TRBV20-1 with TRBJ2-4, with D unclear. The better agreement between TRBJ2-7 and the DNA end casts doubt on the J call. CDR1 and CDR2 (germline): DFQATT, SNEGSKA (reference sequence). The CDR3 consists of 13 residues. The CDR3 region is CSASRRREPEQYF. The CDR3 DNA is TGCAGTGCTAGCCGAAGAAGGGAACCCGAGCAGTACTTC.

This clonotype showed up just once. The V call is TRBV3-1, the J call TRBJ1-3, with a possible D match to TRBD1 (5 bases). Germline loops: CDR1 LGHDT, CDR2 YNNKEL (reference sequence). With 3 bases removed from V and 4 bases from J, the gap between germline ends came to 10 bases. The CDR3 runs to 14 residues. CDR3 region: CASSQRDGGNTIYF. The CDR3 DNA reads as TGTGCCAGCAGCCAGAGGGACGGAGGAAACACCATATATTTT. Based on the CDR3 plus reference TRBV3-1 and TRBJ1-3, the full variable domain is DTAVSQTPKYLVTQMGNDKSIKCEQNLGHDTMYWYKQDSKKFLKIMFSYNNKELIINETVPNRFSPKSPDKAHLNLHINSLELGDSAVYFCASSQRDGGNTIYFGEGSWLTVV.

The V gene is TRBV4-1, the J gene TRBJ1-1; D gene ambiguous. Deletions cut 2 bases from V and 5 bases from J, with 6 bases between. There are 12 residues in the CDR3. The germline gives CDR1 MGHRA, CDR2 YSYEKL. The CDR3 DNA is TGCGCCAGCAGCCAAAAGGGTACTGAAGCTTTCTTT. Translated: CASSQKGTEAFF.

This chain connects TRBV7-9 to TRBJ2-7, with 7 bases lining up with TRBD2. Trimming took 8 bases from V and 0 from J; bases not matched to a gene: 4. Germline-derived CDR1 and CDR2 are SEHNR and FQNEAQ (reference sequence). The CDR3 contains 13 residues. The CDR3 loop is CASGSGDSYEQYF. CDR3 DNA sequence: TGTGCCAGCGGAAGCGGGGACTCCTACGAGCAGTACTTC.

This clonotype was seen more than once but under ten times. Given a much more abundant clone one base away, this may be a read error. This chain links TRBV7-2 with TRBJ2-7; TRBD2 agrees at 8 bases. Germline lookup yields CDR1 SGHTA and CDR2 FQGNSA. The CDR3 consists of 14 residues. CDR3 coding DNA: TGTGCCAGCAGCGTAGCGGGGTCAACCCGCGAGCAGTACTTC. This gives the protein CASSVAGSTREQYF.

This clonotype was seen a handful of times. The rearrangement joins TRBV7-2 to TRBJ1-1, with D unclear. Germline CDR1 SGHTA, CDR2 FQGNSA. The CDR3 spans 13 residues. V lost 5 bases and J 6 bases, leaving 13 bases between the germline ends. DNA of the CDR3: TGTGCCAGCAGCCCGATTCCCCTACCTGAAGCTTTCTTT. This gives the protein CASSPIPLPEAFF.

The chain joins TRBV12-3 or TRBV12-4 to TRBJ1-3; D is ambiguous. The CDR3 consists of 14 residues. The germline V and J ends were trimmed by 6 bases and 1 base, with 10 bases remaining between them. The DNA for the CDR3 is TGTGCCAGCAGCGGTTTCTGGTCTGGAAACACCATATATTTT. It encodes CASSGFWSGNTIYF.

The chain carries TRBV7-9 and TRBJ2-7; TRBD1 matches 11 bases. V dropped 5 bases and J dropped 2; count of bases not matched to a gene: 5. Germline V lookup: CDR1 SEHNR, CDR2 FQNEAQ (reference sequence). The CDR3 has 15 residues. The CDR3 nucleotides are TGTGCCAGCAGCCAGGGACAGGGGGTCCCCTACGAGCAGTACTTC. Translating it yields CASSQGQGVPYEQYF.

The table lists this clonotype with a few counts. The chain recombines TRBV6-1 with TRBJ1-2; perhaps TRBD1 as D (6 bases). The germline V and J ends were trimmed by 0 bases and 4 bases, with 18 bases remaining between them. Germline V gene lookup returns CDR1 MNHNS and CDR2 SASEGT. This CDR3 comprises 17 residues. CDR3 bases: TGTGCCAGCAGTGAAGCGGTAGGGGGGCGAGGTTCCTATGGCTACACCTTC. The encoded protein is CASSEAVGGRGSYGYTF.

The gene calls are TRBV7-6 and TRBJ2-5, with D uncertain. Germline CDR1 and CDR2: SGHVS and FNYEAQ. The CDR3 is 11 residues long. V lost 5 bases, J lost 3 bases, and 4 bases lay in between. This CDR3 reads CASSIKETQYF. CDR3 nucleotide sequence: TGTGCCAGCAGCATAAAAGAGACCCAGTACTTC.

J is TRBJ2-3 and V is TRBV9; D remains unclear. The V and J ends lost 2 bases and 0 bases respectively, with 10 bases between them. Germline CDR1 and CDR2: SGDLS and YYNGEE. The CDR3 loop spans 15 amino acids. The CDR3 spells CASSVGQSSTDTQYF. The CDR3 region has the DNA TGTGCCAGCAGCGTTGGGCAGAGTAGCACAGATACGCAGTATTTT.

The V call is TRBV29-1, the J call TRBJ2-1; TRBD2 matches 8 bases. The CDR3 has 14 amino acids. With V trimmed by 4 bases and J by 3 bases, 5 bases remained unmatched. Germline V gene lookup returns CDR1 SQVTM and CDR2 ANQGSEA. The CDR3 sequence is CSVALAGYYNEQFF. The CDR3 bases are TGCAGCGTTGCTTTAGCGGGATACTACAATGAGCAGTTCTTC.

The V call is TRBV15, the J call TRBJ2-2; possibly TRBD1 for D (7 bases). The germline gives CDR1 LNHNV, CDR2 YYDKDF (reference sequence). Trimming took off 5 bases at V and 3 bases at J, with 16 bases between the two ends. The CDR3 covers 16 residues. CDR3: CATSSWDRLDTGELFF. The DNA of the CDR3 is TGTGCCACCAGCTCATGGGACAGACTAGACACCGGGGAGCTGTTTTTT.

This clonotype showed up just a few times. The gene calls are TRBV6-5 and TRBJ1-2, with D unresolved. Germline CDR1 MNHEY, CDR2 SVGAGI. The V gene lost 5 bases and the J gene lost 4 bases, with 11 bases spanning the gap. The CDR3 extends over 13 amino acids. CDR3: CASSAGSLYGYTF. The CDR3 nucleotides read TGTGCCAGCAGTGCCGGTTCCCTCTATGGCTACACCTTC.

Here the CDR3 reads CASSLRPSNIQYF. The CDR3 nucleotides read TGTGCCAGCAGTCTCCGGCCGTCTAACATTCAGTACTTC. This sequence joins TRBV6-2 or TRBV6-3 and TRBJ2-4, with D unclear. V gave up 5 bases and J gave up 7 bases, with 12 bases separating them. The CDR3 contains 13 residues. In germline, CDR1 is MNHEY, CDR2 SVGEGT.

A single count supports this clonotype. V is TRBV20-1 and J is TRBJ1-5; D possibly corresponds to TRBD1 (5 bases). The CDR3 has 17 amino acids. CDR1 and CDR2 from the germline V gene are DFQATT and SNEGSKA (reference sequence). Trimming removed 0 bases at V and 4 bases at J, with 19 bases between. CDR3 coding DNA: TGCAGTGCTAGAGATTTACTCCGAAGGGGCGGAAATCAGCCCCAGCATTTT. Its protein is CSARDLLRRGGNQPQHF.

The rearrangement uses TRBV29-1 and TRBJ2-3; the D gene is possibly TRBD1 (7 bases). Trimming stripped 3 bases from V and 3 bases from J, with 10 bases between. Germline V lookup: CDR1 SQVTM, CDR2 ANQGSEA. The CDR3 runs 13 residues. As DNA, the CDR3 is TGCAGCGTTGAGGAGGGGGCGACAGATACGCAGTATTTT. Its translation: CSVEEGATDTQYF.

The DNA of the CDR3 is TGCGCCAGCAGTTTGTGGCTCACTACCGGGAACCAAGGGCACAATGAGCAGTTCTTC. The encoded protein is CASSLWLTTGNQGHNEQFF. The genes are TRBV5-1 and TRBJ2-1, with D possibly TRBD2 on 5 matching bases. The CDR3 runs to 19 residues. Germline CDR1 SGHRS, CDR2 YFSETQ. V lost 5 bases and J 5 bases, leaving 29 bases between the germline ends.

This clonotype was recorded a few times. This chain uses TRBV7-2 with TRBJ2-1; 9 bases line up with TRBD1. The ends lost 2 bases at V and 7 bases at J; junction bases unmatched: 6. The CDR3 is made up of 15 amino acids. CDR1 SGHTA and CDR2 FQGNSA come from the germline V gene. The CDR3 nucleotides are TGTGCCAGCAGCTTATCCTCGACAGGGGGGAATGAGCAGTTCTTC. Residues: CASSLSSTGGNEQFF.

The chain recombines TRBV6-5 with TRBJ2-5, with 11 bases that match TRBD2. Germline V CDR1 and CDR2: MNHEY, SVGAGI. CDR3 length: 16 amino acids. V shed 6 bases and J 11 bases; nucleotides not matched to a gene: 17. CDR3 amino acids: CASRNLAGGTSNEQYF. DNA for the CDR3: TGTGCCAGCAGAAATCTAGCGGGAGGCACCTCCAATGAGCAGTACTTC.

This clonotype turned up a few times. The CDR3 loop reads CASKPGGSYEQYF. DNA for the CDR3: TGTGCCAGCAAGCCAGGGGGAAGTTACGAGCAGTACTTC. The V and J genes are TRBV6-2 or TRBV6-3 and TRBJ2-7; TRBD1 matches at 7 bases. The germline V gene has CDR1 MNHEY and CDR2 SVGEGT. V lost 7 bases and J lost 4; bases outside the gene matches: 7. The CDR3 totals 13 residues.

V and J are TRBV4-3 and TRBJ2-1, with D possibly being TRBD2 (6 bases). The J call may be faulty, since TRBJ2-7 better matches the DNA end. The CDR3 totals 17 residues. Germline CDR1 is LGHNA and CDR2 is YSLEER. CDR3 region: CASSQVWGDFPYNEQYF. CDR3 coding DNA: TGCGCCAGCAGCCAAGTTTGGGGGGACTTCCCCTACAATGAGCAGTACTTC.

This chain links TRBV5-4 with TRBJ2-1; 8 bases agree with TRBD2. Germline-derived CDR1 and CDR2 are SGHNT and YYREEE (reference sequence). CDR3 length: 15 residues. J was trimmed by 0 bases and V by 4 bases; bases with no gene match: 3. The CDR3 loop is CASSKAGVSYNEQFF. In DNA, the CDR3 is TGTGCCAGCAGCAAAGCGGGGGTCTCCTACAATGAGCAGTTCTTC.

The chain couples TRBV29-1 to TRBJ1-1; 9 positions agree with TRBD1. This CDR3 region has 15 residues. The V and J ends lost 6 bases and 1 base, in that order; junction bases with no gene match: 9. Looked up from germline, CDR1 is SQVTM and CDR2 is ANQGSEA. CDR3 region: CSVVGGQGWNTEAFF. The CDR3 region has the DNA TGCAGCGTAGTAGGAGGACAGGGGTGGAACACTGAAGCTTTCTTT.

The J gene is TRBJ1-6, the V gene TRBV5-1, with a possible D match to TRBD1 (5 bases). Trimming pared 2 bases from V and 0 bases from J, leaving 9 bases between. CDR3 length: 16 amino acids. The V gene's germline CDR1 is SGHRS and CDR2 YFSETQ. The CDR3 here is CASSFTGDSYNSPLHF. In nucleotides, the CDR3 is TGCGCCAGCAGCTTTACAGGTGACTCCTATAATTCACCCCTCCACTTT.

The genes are TRBV7-7 and TRBJ2-5; D may be TRBD2 (6 bases). Germline CDR1 and CDR2: SSHAT and FNYEAQ (reference sequence). The CDR3 has 14 residues. Trimming took off 5 bases at V and 6 bases at J, with 16 bases between the two ends. CDR3 nucleotides: TGTGCCAGCAGCCGCCAGGAGGGTCAGAAGACCCAGTACTTC. Amino acid sequence: CASSRQEGQKTQYF.